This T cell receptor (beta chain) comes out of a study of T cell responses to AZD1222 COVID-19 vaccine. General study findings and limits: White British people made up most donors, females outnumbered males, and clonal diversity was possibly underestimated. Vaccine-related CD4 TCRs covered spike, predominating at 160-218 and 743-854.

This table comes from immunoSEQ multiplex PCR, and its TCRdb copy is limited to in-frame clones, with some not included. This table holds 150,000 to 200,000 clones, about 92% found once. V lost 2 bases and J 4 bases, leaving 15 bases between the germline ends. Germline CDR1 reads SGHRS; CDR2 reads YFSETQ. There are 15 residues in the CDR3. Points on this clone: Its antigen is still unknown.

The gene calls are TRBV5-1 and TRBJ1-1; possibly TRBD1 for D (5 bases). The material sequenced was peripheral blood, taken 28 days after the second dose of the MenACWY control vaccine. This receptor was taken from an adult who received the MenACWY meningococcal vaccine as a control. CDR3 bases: TGCGCCAGCAGCTTTCTGTCGGGGGTTGGCACTGAAGCTTTCTTT. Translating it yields CASSFLSGVGTEAFF.